This record concerns one T cell receptor (beta chain) sequence. The entry originates in a study of CD8+ T cells in alopecia areata. The treatment here: oral pan-JAK inhibitor, 5-10 mg twice daily. RNA extraction and reverse transcription yielded cDNA as sequencing template. Here immunoSEQ multiplex PCR was the method, and the copy in TCRdb shows in-frame clones only, minus some. The profile shows more than 150,000 clones, approximately 50% of them singletons. The CDR3 sequence is 11 residues long. The V end was cut by 3 bases, the J end by 7 bases, with 4 bases between. Germline loops: CDR1 PRHDT, CDR2 FYEKMQ (reference sequence).

This receptor was taken from a human donor with alopecia areata. The V call is TRBV13, the J call TRBJ2-4; D is uncertain. The specimen was CD8+ T cells sorted from blood, collected around week 52, from a patient treated with tofacitinib. Here the CDR3 reads CASSFKNIQYF. The CDR3, as DNA: TGTGCCAGCAGCTTCAAGAACATTCAGTACTTC.